This T cell receptor beta chain was recovered during a study of blood T cell repertoires in COVID-19. Turning to the study itself: The study drew acute and convalescent COVID-19 samples from the United States, Italy and Spain. In each case, the material was cDNA or gDNA derived from T cells, B-cell-depleted T cells, or PBMCs.

The germline V gene encodes CDR1 LNHDA and CDR2 SQIVND (reference sequence). The V and J ends lost 3 bases and 0 bases respectively, with 8 bases between them. The CDR3 has 14 residues. Of note for this clone: A much larger clone sits a single nucleotide away, making a read error possible. Distinct nucleotide sequences in the sample also encode this CDR3.

Authors' analysis steps: Quantification of nucleated cells was approximated via reference gene primer amplification. TCRdb's copy holds only in-frame clones and misses some; the assay was immunoSEQ multiplex PCR. Clone size and V and J calls were adopted from that table, with D and trimming inferred from the DNA. Of around 150,000 clones detected, 82% appear once; the ten largest clones hold 7%. The sample was peripheral blood. The chain uses TRBV19 and TRBJ1-2, with D possibly TRBD1 on 6 matching bases. The sequence came from a woman in her 40s with COVID-19, enrolled during active disease. The CDR3 region has the DNA TGTGCCAGTAGTATCCAGGGGCCTAACTATGGCTACACCTTC. Protein: CASSIQGPNYGYTF.